This T cell receptor (beta chain) was obtained from a study of shared clonotypes between healthy human individuals (dated by TCRdb to about 2020). Regarding the study in general: Three men and two women, aged 18 to 49 years, made up the cohort. Leukapheresis yielded between about 0.85 and 10 billion PBMCs per donor. The study deeply sequenced blood TCR repertoires of five healthy adults to estimate repertoire size and the extent of clonotype sharing between individuals. To increase sequencing depth and limit assay-specific biases, TCR repertoire library preparation and sequencing were carried out by different laboratories using diverse techniques. For each donor, CD4 naive and CD4 memory were each run on three plates, CD8 naive on two plates, and CD8 memory on one plate. On the study overall, not on this receptor specifically: Clonotypes shared by all four sorted-subset donors showed higher generation probabilities than non-shared clonotypes. When a handful of donors were compared, the shared fraction of clonotypes was around 5% for naive CD4, roughly 3.3% for naive CD8, roughly 2.5% for memory CD4, and less than 0.5% for memory CD8. Based on pairwise subsampling, the degree of clonotype sharing among donors was expected to be affected by sequencing depth. Because the study included a small number of donors, the genetic and exposure-history diversity represented was limited. Sampling was restricted to blood, and TCR repertoires in tissue are likely to differ from TCR repertoires in blood. Estimated clonotype richness was generally larger for naive than for memory subsets. Even with the large sequencing depth, rarefaction of the sorted-subset datasets indicated that sequencing was incomplete.

At the junction V is shortened by 4 bases and J by 4 bases; bases outside the gene matches: 15. Its CDR3 holds 18 amino acids, cysteine through phenylalanine. The kept DNA is CDR3 alone, 54 bases in frame from the first base. CDR1 SGHRS and CDR2 YFSETQ are derived from the germline V gene. Remarks on this clone: Its cognate antigen has yet to be identified. Base quality data are lacking; no much larger clone is found one base away.

Using the deep immunoSEQ assay, multiplex PCR amplified TCR CDR3 regions from genomic DNA. Genomic DNA extracted from each cell subset was distributed evenly over all wells of several immunoSEQ 96-well plates, and each plate served as one replicate. For sorted subsets, 150 to 250 ng genomic DNA, equal to 30,000 to 35,000 T cell genomes, was loaded into each replicate PCR. Purified libraries were quantified with a Qubit 3.0 fluorometer, sized on a Bioanalyzer 2100, and re-quantified with the KAPA Library Quantification kit. Every immunoSEQ 96-well plate was sequenced on a dedicated single-read 150-cycle Illumina NextSeq 550 flow cell. Per the original workflow: Because the immunoSEQ output included only junctional sequences and no quality scores, the filtering could not be the same as the filtering used for full-length reads. To assign V/J genes and CDR3, sequences were annotated using PyIR, a Python wrapper for IgBLAST v1.9, with IMGT germline references. Any read was removed if the V/J assignment was weak (E-value above 1e-6), the CDR3 was missing, or the read contained stop codons, out-of-frame junctions, or ambiguous translated residues. V3J clonotypes were defined as sequences sharing an identical inferred V gene, J gene, and CDR3 amino acid sequence. The percentage overlap between two repertoires was calculated by dividing the number of shared unique clonotypes by the size of the smaller repertoire. RTK rarefaction, the Chao1 estimator, and Recon v2.1 estimates of unobserved clonotypes were used to assess repertoire richness. Generation probabilities were computed with OLGA for all TCRbeta clonotypes obtained by the gDNA method from several donors. The table was pulled from immuneACCESS by TCRdb, which kept in-frame rearrangements only. Such tables lose some clones; where checked, under half of the loss comes from unresolved V genes, and the rest has no known cause. V and J calls and clone size are as listed in that table; D and trimming were resolved from the DNA. This sample holds about 2.1 million clones; about 93% were observed only once. Around 1.8% of the sample lies in the top ten.

CD8 naive samples consisted of CD45RO-negative cells that were positively selected for CCR7, yielding a CD45RA+CCR7+ population without TemRA cells. Donors were healthy HIV-negative adults with no recently reported acute infections or vaccinations. Only Caucasian adults living in Nashville, Tennessee, USA were represented among the donors. Blood was collected by leukapheresis, and PBMCs were isolated by Ficoll-Histopaque density gradient centrifugation and then cryopreserved in liquid nitrogen vapor phase. Analytical flow cytometry was used to check the purity and quantity of each magnetically sorted T cell population. Genomic DNA was isolated from every sorted fraction and measured by UV absorbance on a Nanodrop 2000c.

Recombination connected TRBV5-1 to TRBJ2-3; 10 central bases correspond to TRBD2. The sequence was collected from a man aged 18 to 30 in good health. Some clones in this sample may be carry-over from other donors' samples. What was sequenced was naive CD8+ T cells from PBMCs. The cell subset or site label here, explained by the study, means: CD45RA+CCR7+. The CDR3 reads as follows: CASSNGHKKREGSDTQYF. The nucleotide sequence reads TGCGCCAGCAGCAACGGCCACAAAAAGCGGGAGGGATCAGATACGCAGTATTTT.